Shown below are 26 T cell receptor beta chains from a single sample sequenced in a study of blood T cells in healthy people across ages. A second about 6 to 12 cycle PCR used barcoded and J-beta primers. TCRdb reprocessed the 5' RACE reads with MiXCR, giving one entry per CDR3 protein. Found here are about 1.5 million distinct CDR3 sequences, under 55% of them singletons; the top ten hold about 4%. The sample taken for sequencing was blood. Receptor source: a young woman in good health.

A few counts support this clonotype. The rearrangement joins TRBV12-3 or TRBV12-4 to TRBJ2-7, with TRBD2 matching over 8 bases. The CDR3 runs to 14 residues. After removal of 3 bases from V and 3 bases from J, the junction contained 4 bases not matched to a gene. CDR3 in DNA: TGTGCCAGCAGTTTCTATAGCGGGGACTACGAGCAGTACTTC. Its protein product is CASSFYSGDYEQYF.

This clonotype was counted a few times. The V call is TRBV25-1, the J call TRBJ2-2, with a tentative D call TRBD2 (5 bases). The CDR3 is made up of 16 amino acids. Trimming left V 5 bases short and J 2 bases short, with 15 bases between. Germline lookup yields CDR1 MGHDK and CDR2 SYGVNS. The CDR3 loop is CASSPPGTQNTGELFF. The DNA for the CDR3 is TGTGCCAGCAGTCCACCGGGAACTCAAAACACCGGGGAGCTGTTTTTT.

The sample holds a few counts of this clonotype. J is TRBJ2-2 and V is TRBV5-1; 8 bases fit TRBD2. J was trimmed by 6 bases and V by 1 base; bases with no gene match: 8. CDR3 length equals 16 residues. The germline V gene encodes CDR1 SGHRS and CDR2 YFSETQ. In DNA form, the CDR3 reads TGCGCCAGCAGCTTGTCTCCAGCGGGGGACGCCGGGGAGCTGTTTTTT. It yields the protein CASSLSPAGDAGELFF.

This clonotype came up many times. This chain uses TRBV7-2 with TRBJ1-2, with D hard to call. Germline V gene lookup returns CDR1 SGHTA and CDR2 FQGNSA. This CDR3 spans 13 amino acids. The V end lost 6 bases, the J end lost 0 bases, and 8 bases lay between the germline ends. DNA for the CDR3: TGTGCCAGCAGTTCAGTAGCTAACTATGGCTACACCTTC. Its translation: CASSSVANYGYTF.

The rearrangement links TRBV20-1 to TRBJ2-1; 10 bases fit TRBD1. J gave up 5 bases and V 5 bases, and 9 bases lay outside the gene matches. The CDR3 length is 15 residues. The germline V gene has CDR1 DFQATT and CDR2 SNEGSKA (reference sequence). The CDR3 protein is CSAELGQGENNEQFF. The CDR3 DNA reads TGCAGTGCTGAGCTAGGACAGGGGGAGAACAATGAGCAGTTCTTC.

This clonotype has just a few counts. The rearrangement links TRBV20-1 to TRBJ2-7; tentative D call: TRBD1 (6 bases). The V end lost 5 bases, the J end lost 1 base, and 15 bases lay between the germline ends. The germline V gene encodes CDR1 DFQATT and CDR2 SNEGSKA (reference sequence). CDR3 length: 14 residues. The CDR3 loop reads CSARPGQGSYEQYF. The CDR3 DNA sequence: TGCAGTGCTCGACCGGGACAAGGTTCCTACGAGCAGTACTTC.

This chain connects TRBV4-3 to TRBJ1-1, with D uncertain. The V and J ends lost 1 base and 0 bases respectively, with 9 bases between them. CDR1 and CDR2 (germline): LGHNA, YSLEER. The CDR3 totals 15 residues. The CDR3 DNA sequence: TGCGCCAGCAGCCAAGTCGTCAGCATGAACACTGAAGCTTTCTTT. Its translation: CASSQVVSMNTEAFF.

V usage is TRBV12-3 or TRBV12-4 and J usage is TRBJ2-7, with D unresolved. The V end lost 2 bases, the J end lost 4 bases, and 9 bases lay between the germline ends. The CDR3 sequence is 13 residues long. CDR3 sequence reads: CASSLKSVYEQYF. Written as DNA, the CDR3 is TGTGCCAGCAGTTTAAAGAGTGTGTACGAGCAGTACTTC.

The V gene is TRBV4-1, the J gene TRBJ2-3; TRBD1 is a possible D gene (6 bases). The CDR3 is made up of 18 amino acids. The V gene's germline CDR1 is MGHRA and CDR2 YSYEKL. V was cut by 2 bases and J by 0 bases, with 18 bases left in between. For the CDR3, the DNA is TGCGCCAGCAGCCAATGGGGGCTGACAACCCCTAGCACAGATACGCAGTATTTT. Amino acids: CASSQWGLTTPSTDTQYF.

This chain connects TRBV5-1 to TRBJ2-3; weak D call: TRBD2 (6 bases). The CDR3 is made up of 13 amino acids. Germline assignment: CDR1 SGHRS and CDR2 YFSETQ. The V and J ends lost 3 bases and 4 bases respectively, with 9 bases between them. CDR3 nucleotides: TGCGCCAGCAGCTCGGAGGGCCCAGATACGCAGTATTTT. The encoded protein is CASSSEGPDTQYF.

The chain has TRBV13 and TRBJ2-7; a weak D match, TRBD2 (5 bases). V was shortened by 0 bases and J by 4 bases, with 13 bases between the two germline ends. The CDR3 sequence is 15 residues long. Germline V lookup: CDR1 PRHDT, CDR2 FYEKMQ (reference sequence). CDR3 sequence (DNA): TGTGCCAGCAGCTTAGGGGCTGCGGGCGGTTACGAGCAGTACTTC. Translating gives CASSLGAAGGYEQYF.

This chain joins TRBV12-3 or TRBV12-4 and TRBJ1-1; D perhaps matches TRBD1 (6 bases). The CDR3 length is 14 residues. V shed 7 bases and J shed 8 bases, with 20 bases lying between them. CDR3 coding DNA: TGTGCCAGCAACGACAGGAACTCCAACGGCGAAGCTTTCTTT. Translated, it gives CASNDRNSNGEAFF.

This clonotype was seen more than once but under ten times. This sequence joins TRBV20-1 and TRBJ2-1; 8 bases are shared with TRBD2. This CDR3 comprises 15 residues. After removal of 6 bases from V and 3 bases from J, the junction contained 10 bases not matched to a gene. Germline V gene data show CDR1 as DFQATT and CDR2 as SNEGSKA (reference sequence). DNA of the CDR3: TGCAGTGCCCAGGTAGGAGCGGGGGTCTACAATGAGCAGTTCTTC. Protein product: CSAQVGAGVYNEQFF.

The chain links TRBV29-1 to TRBJ1-1, with D hard to call. The CDR3 has 14 residues. V was clipped by 0 bases and J by 1 base, with 9 bases between them. From germline, CDR1 is SQVTM and CDR2 ANQGSEA. CDR3 residues: CSVEDDRENTEAFF. CDR3 in DNA: TGCAGCGTTGAAGATGATAGGGAGAACACTGAAGCTTTCTTT.

The rearrangement uses TRBV29-1 and TRBJ1-1; D not certain. This CDR3 is 11 amino acids long. Germline CDR1 and CDR2: SQVTM and ANQGSEA. V shed 7 bases and J shed 5 bases, with 11 bases lying between them. CDR3 coding DNA: TGCAGCGCTCTCCCGTTAACTGAAGCTTTCTTT. This encodes CSALPLTEAFF.

The chain has TRBV7-2 and TRBJ2-7; the D gene could be TRBD1 or TRBD2 (5 bases each). The end of the DNA fits TRBJ2-5 better, so the J call may be wrong. The CDR3 consists of 14 residues. Germline V gives CDR1 SGHTA, CDR2 FQGNSA. Written as DNA, the CDR3 is TGTGCCAGCAGCCAAACGGGGCAGGGAGAGACCCAGTACTTC. As protein: CASSQTGQGETQYF.

The gene calls are TRBV27 and TRBJ2-7; D might be TRBD2 (6 bases). The CDR3 contains 16 residues. Per the germline V gene, CDR1 is MNHEY and CDR2 is SMNVEV (reference sequence). V was cut by 7 bases and J by 0 bases, with 19 bases left in between. DNA of the CDR3: TGTGCCAGCAAAGAAAGGGGCGGGGCCAGCTCCTACGAGCAGTACTTC. Its protein is CASKERGGASSYEQYF.

The chain joins TRBV5-5 to TRBJ1-2; D may be TRBD1 (6 bases). Per the germline V gene, CDR1 is SGHKS and CDR2 is YYEKEE (reference sequence). The germline V and J ends were trimmed by 3 bases and 2 bases, with 14 bases remaining between them. The CDR3 spans 15 residues. CDR3: CASSSHREKNYGYTF. In DNA form, the CDR3 reads TGTGCCAGCAGCTCTCACAGGGAGAAGAACTATGGCTACACCTTC. Looking up the rest from reference TRBV5-5 and TRBJ1-2 gives the full variable domain: DAGVTQSPTHLIKTRGQQVTLRCSPISGHKSVSWYQQVLGQGPQFIFQYYEKEERGRGNFPDRFSARQFPNYSSELNVNALLLGDSALYLCASSSHREKNYGYTFGSGTRLTVV.

This clonotype appeared many times. The V and J genes are TRBV6-5 and TRBJ1-2; D is unresolved. V lost 2 bases and J 4 bases, leaving 8 bases between the germline ends. Germline-derived CDR1 and CDR2 are MNHEY and SVGAGI. The CDR3 totals 13 residues. The CDR3 is CASSYSEGYGYTF. The CDR3 DNA sequence: TGTGCCAGCAGTTACAGTGAGGGCTATGGCTACACCTTC.

This chain uses TRBV12-3 or TRBV12-4 with TRBJ2-3, with D possibly being TRBD2 (5 bases). V lost 4 bases, J lost 6 bases, and 14 bases lay in between. This CDR3 has 14 amino acids. CDR3 region: CASSWRASCDTQYF. The CDR3, as DNA: TGTGCCAGCAGTTGGCGAGCTAGCTGCGATACGCAGTATTTT.

This clonotype was counted a few times. This CDR3 is CSGESAASYEQYF. CDR3 DNA: TGCAGTGGTGAGTCGGCAGCCTCCTACGAGCAGTACTTC. The chain uses TRBV20-1 and TRBJ2-7; no clear D gene. The CDR3 is 13 residues long. Trimming cost V 7 bases and J 0 bases, with 13 bases left between them. CDR1 and CDR2 (germline): DFQATT, SNEGSKA (reference sequence).

This clonotype was detected a few times. The chain links TRBV4-2 to TRBJ2-6, with no clear D. Trimming left V 2 bases short and J 0 bases short, with 8 bases between. The V gene's germline CDR1 is LGHNA and CDR2 YNFKEQ. The CDR3 is made up of 16 amino acids. The CDR3 is CASSQSRNSGANVLTF. In nucleotides, the CDR3 is TGTGCCAGCAGCCAATCCAGGAACTCTGGGGCCAACGTCCTGACTTTC.

This clonotype was recorded at least ten times. The J gene is TRBJ2-7, the V gene TRBV4-1; D unclear. Trimming stripped 0 bases from V and 3 bases from J, with 6 bases between. Germline V lookup: CDR1 MGHRA, CDR2 YSYEKL. The CDR3 runs 13 residues. CDR3 DNA sequence: TGCGCCAGCAGCCAAGAGGCGAACTACGAGCAGTACTTC. This encodes CASSQEANYEQYF.

This clonotype came up a few times. This chain connects TRBV20-1 to TRBJ2-5; no reliable D call. The V and J ends lost 8 bases and 5 bases respectively, with 15 bases between them. The CDR3 is 12 residues long. Germline assignment: CDR1 DFQATT and CDR2 SNEGSKA (reference sequence). CDR3 nucleotides: TGCAGTCGGTCGGCTCTAGGGGAGACCCAGTACTTC. It encodes CSRSALGETQYF.

The chain has TRBV9 and TRBJ2-3; 15 nucleotides line up with TRBD2. Losses at the gene ends were 4 bases for V and 1 base for J; bases not matched to a gene: 4. CDR3 length equals 17 residues. CDR1 and CDR2 (germline): SGDLS, YYNGEE. The DNA for the CDR3 is TGTGCCAGCAGCAAAGGACTAGCGGGAGGGCGCACAGATACGCAGTATTTT. Protein sequence: CASSKGLAGGRTDTQYF.

Turning to this clonotype: The junction departs from the called germline gene at one end, perhaps through a read error. The chain links TRBV2 to TRBJ1-6, with a tentative D call TRBD1 (5 bases). Germline V gives CDR1 SNHLY, CDR2 FYNNEI. CDR3 length: 13 amino acids. CDR3 nucleotides: TGCGCCAGCCGACAGCCCGGTAATTCACCCCTCCACTTT. Encoded protein: CASRQPGNSPLHF.